These 25 T cell receptor beta chains were sequenced from one sample in a study of Ad26.COV2.S vaccination and SARS-CoV-2 variants. Profiling relied on immunoSEQ multiplex PCR, and the TCRdb table lists in-frame clones only, not all of them. The sample carries around 300,000 clones, around 90% recorded once. Treatment defined: roughly 19 received Ad26.COV2.S at low or high dose, single or two shots; about 5 received placebo; per-sample allocation not given. Specimen acquisition occurred on day 63 following the initial vaccine or placebo injection. This specimen consisted of peripheral blood, obtained in a trial of Ad26.COV2.S vaccine versus placebo. The receptor source for this set is a person aged 18-65 years who received the Ad26.COV2.S COVID-19 vaccine or a placebo.

This clone appeared a few times. CDR3 sequence reads: CASSPDTYGYTF. CDR3 nucleotides: TGCGCCAGCAGCCCGGACACCTATGGCTACACCTTC. V and J are TRBV5-1 and TRBJ1-2, with a weak D call TRBD1 (5 bases). V was pared by 4 bases and J by 4 bases, with 8 bases between. Germline V gene lookup returns CDR1 SGHRS and CDR2 YFSETQ. The CDR3 loop spans 12 amino acids.

The chain couples TRBV5-1 to TRBJ2-7; 10 bases align to TRBD1. Germline loops: CDR1 SGHRS, CDR2 YFSETQ. The CDR3 contains 14 residues. Losses at the gene ends were 2 bases for V and 4 bases for J; bases not matched to a gene: 3. CDR3 bases: TGCGCCAGCAGCTTAGGGACAGGGGTTTACGAGCAGTACTTC. It encodes CASSLGTGVYEQYF.

The V call is TRBV5-4, the J call TRBJ1-3; weak D call: TRBD1 (6 bases). The germline V gene encodes CDR1 SGHNT and CDR2 YYREEE (reference sequence). The V end lost 1 base, the J end lost 4 bases, and 15 bases lay between the germline ends. The CDR3 covers 16 residues. The CDR3 region is CASSLTAGAIGNTIYF. DNA of the CDR3: TGTGCCAGCAGCTTGACGGCAGGGGCCATAGGAAACACCATATATTTT.

The gene calls are TRBV11-2 and TRBJ2-7; no definite D call. CDR1 and CDR2 from the germline V gene are SGHAT and FQNNGV. V was cut by 5 bases and J by 0 bases, with 11 bases left in between. CDR3 length: 14 amino acids. CDR3 sequence: CASSAGSNSYEQYF. CDR3 DNA: TGTGCCAGCAGCGCCGGGTCCAACTCCTACGAGCAGTACTTC.

The V gene is TRBV3-1 (or the pseudogene TRBV3-2), the J gene TRBJ1-6; D gene ambiguous. CDR1 and CDR2 (germline): LGHDT, YNNKEL (reference sequence). The CDR3 contains 14 residues. Trimming pared 4 bases from V and 13 bases from J, leaving 17 bases between. CDR3 DNA sequence: TGTGCCAGCAGCCGGTCGGGCGGAGTGTATCCCCTCCACTTT. Protein product: CASSRSGGVYPLHF.

This clone was observed a handful of times. V and J are TRBV24-1 and TRBJ1-5; TRBD1 matches 9 bases. The CDR3 covers 16 residues. V gave up 3 bases and J gave up 4 bases; unmatched junction bases: 6. The germline CDR1 and CDR2 sequences are KGHDR and SFDVKD. The CDR3 here is CATSDATGGWNQPQHF. DNA for the CDR3: TGTGCCACCAGTGATGCCACAGGGGGCTGGAATCAGCCCCAGCATTTT.

This chain links TRBV9 with TRBJ2-7; D is unclear. CDR3 size: 16 residues. V dropped 1 base and J dropped 0 bases, with 14 bases sitting between them. Germline V lookup: CDR1 SGDLS, CDR2 YYNGEE. The CDR3 here is CASSVQPTRNSYEQYF. CDR3 nucleotides: TGTGCCAGCAGCGTACAACCCACCAGAAACTCCTACGAGCAGTACTTC. The entire variable domain, with the rest obtained from reference TRBV9 and TRBJ2-7, is as follows: DSGVTQTPKHLITATGQRVTLRCSPRSGDLSVYWYQQSLDQGLQFLIQYYNGEERAKGNILERFSAQQFPDLHSELNLSSLELGDSALYFCASSVQPTRNSYEQYFGPGTRLTVT.

The chain employs TRBV6-5 and TRBJ1-2, with 7 bases aligning to TRBD1. This CDR3 region has 13 residues. After removal of 7 bases from V and 1 base from J, the junction contained 3 bases not matched to a gene. Germline V gives CDR1 MNHEY, CDR2 SVGAGI. The CDR3 coding sequence is TGTGCCAGCAAAACAGGGGTTAACTATGGCTACACCTTC. It is translated as CASKTGVNYGYTF.

The V gene is TRBV7-2, the J gene TRBJ1-1, with D uncertain. The CDR3 totals 13 residues. Germline loops: CDR1 SGHTA, CDR2 FQGNSA. Trimming pared 6 bases from V and 0 bases from J, leaving 8 bases between. The CDR3 nucleotides are TGTGCCAGCAGTCCCCGTTTGAACACTGAAGCTTTCTTT. The encoded protein is CASSPRLNTEAFF.

The chain uses TRBV28 and TRBJ1-4; D is unresolved. The V end lost 8 bases, the J end lost 5 bases, and 12 bases lay between the germline ends. The germline V gene encodes CDR1 MDHEN and CDR2 SYDVKM. This CDR3 is 13 amino acids long. The CDR3 bases are TGTGCCAGCTATGACACCGTCAATGAAAAACTGTTTTTT. Protein product: CASYDTVNEKLFF.

CDR3 loop: CASRKQGQNTEAFF. The CDR3 bases are TGTGCCAGCAGGAAACAGGGCCAGAACACTGAAGCTTTCTTT. This chain uses TRBV28 with TRBJ1-1; TRBD1 might be the D (6 bases). Trimming left V 6 bases short and J 1 base short, with 12 bases between. This CDR3 is 14 amino acids long. The germline V gene encodes CDR1 MDHEN and CDR2 SYDVKM.

The chain employs TRBV9 and TRBJ1-1; D unclear. Looked up from germline, CDR1 is SGDLS and CDR2 is YYNGEE. This CDR3 is 14 amino acids long. V lost 4 bases, J lost 0 bases, and 10 bases lay in between. In nucleotides, the CDR3 is TGTGCCAGCAGCCCCAGCAGGCTGAACACTGAAGCTTTCTTT. This encodes CASSPSRLNTEAFF.

The chain combines TRBV12-5 with TRBJ1-1, with D possibly being TRBD1 (5 bases). V was shortened by 0 bases and J by 5 bases, with 16 bases between the two germline ends. The CDR3 has 16 residues. Germline CDR1 LGHNT, CDR2 FRNRAP. The CDR3 here is CASGLVLSGKGTEAFF. DNA of the CDR3: TGTGCTAGTGGTTTGGTACTTTCAGGGAAGGGGACTGAAGCTTTCTTT.

The rearrangement joins TRBV5-4 to TRBJ2-2; 8 nucleotides align to TRBD2. After removal of 4 bases from V and 3 bases from J, the junction contained 5 bases not matched to a gene. Per the germline V gene, CDR1 is SGHNT and CDR2 is YYREEE (reference sequence). The CDR3 runs 15 residues. Here the CDR3 reads CASSKGLGDTGELFF. The CDR3 bases are TGTGCCAGCAGCAAGGGACTAGGTGACACCGGGGAGCTGTTTTTT.

J is TRBJ2-2 and V is TRBV7-8; 9 positions match TRBD2. V lost 0 bases, J lost 0 bases, and 5 bases stayed unmatched. CDR1 is SGHVS and CDR2 is FQNEAQ in the germline V gene. The CDR3 is made up of 18 amino acids. DNA for the CDR3: TGTGCCAGCAGCTTAGCGGCTAGCGGGATACCGAACACCGGGGAGCTGTTTTTT. Translation: CASSLAASGIPNTGELFF.

The chain has TRBV19 and TRBJ1-4; no reliable D call. V was cut by 5 bases and J by 1 base, with 11 bases left in between. Germline lookup yields CDR1 LNHDA and CDR2 SQIVND (reference sequence). There are 15 residues in the CDR3. CDR3 coding DNA: TGTGCCAGTAGTCTAAACCTGGGAACTAATGAAAAACTGTTTTTT. Translation gives CASSLNLGTNEKLFF.

V and J are TRBV9 and TRBJ1-1, with 7 positions matching TRBD1. The germline CDR1 and CDR2 sequences are SGDLS and YYNGEE. V lost 4 bases to trimming and J lost 7 bases; unmatched junction nucleotides: 7. The CDR3 is made up of 13 amino acids. Written as DNA, the CDR3 is TGTGCCAGCAGCCCGTGGGGACAGCTTGAAGCTTTCTTT. Translated, it gives CASSPWGQLEAFF.

The V gene is TRBV11-2, the J gene TRBJ1-1, with a tentative D call TRBD1 (5 bases). The CDR3 consists of 13 residues. Looked up from germline, CDR1 is SGHAT and CDR2 is FQNNGV. V lost 3 bases, J lost 3 bases, and 8 bases lay in between. The CDR3 reads CASSFRQYTEAFF. Written as DNA, the CDR3 is TGTGCCAGCAGCTTTAGACAGTACACTGAAGCTTTCTTT.

The V and J genes are TRBV2 and TRBJ1-5; TRBD1 matches at 7 bases. V lost 7 bases, J lost 7 bases, and 7 bases stayed unmatched. Looked up from germline, CDR1 is SNHLY and CDR2 is FYNNEI. The CDR3 sequence is 13 residues long. CDR3 sequence reads: CASKLQGGQPQHF. Here the CDR3 DNA reads TGTGCCAGCAAACTCCAGGGGGGACAGCCCCAGCATTTT. The full variable domain, rest sourced from reference TRBV2 and TRBJ1-5, is EPEVTQTPSHQVTQMGQEVILRCVPISNHLYFYWYRQILGQKVEFLVSFYNNEISEKSEIFDDQFSVERPDGSNFTLKIRSTKLEDSAMYFCASKLQGGQPQHFGDGTRLSIL.

J is TRBJ2-1 and V is TRBV9, with D perhaps matching TRBD2 (6 bases). Germline V lookup: CDR1 SGDLS, CDR2 YYNGEE. This CDR3 has 15 amino acids. The V gene lost 4 bases and the J gene lost 2 bases, with 13 bases spanning the gap. The CDR3 region has the DNA TGTGCCAGCAGCTCGGGAACTAGCCCCTACAATGAGCAGTTCTTC. Translated: CASSSGTSPYNEQFF.

The rearrangement joins TRBV4-1 to TRBJ1-5, with 7 nucleotides matching TRBD1. The trim removed 1 base at V and 1 base at J, leaving 1 base unmatched. This CDR3 region has 15 residues. Germline V gives CDR1 MGHRA, CDR2 YSYEKL. This CDR3 reads CASSQVTGSNQPQHF. The CDR3 coding sequence is TGCGCCAGCAGCCAAGTGACAGGGAGCAATCAGCCCCAGCATTTT.

The chain employs TRBV27 and TRBJ2-1; D uncertain. The CDR3 is 11 amino acids. Germline lookup yields CDR1 MNHEY and CDR2 SMNVEV (reference sequence). Trimming removed 0 bases from V and 6 bases from J, with 0 bases in between. The CDR3 coding sequence is TGTGCCAGCAGTTTATCCAATGAGCAGTTCTTC. Protein: CASSLSNEQFF.

CDR3 sequence: CASSRGELYGYTF. The CDR3 DNA sequence: TGTGCCAGCAGTAGGGGGGAGCTCTATGGCTACACCTTC. The rearrangement joins TRBV6-2 or TRBV6-3 to TRBJ1-2, with D possibly matching TRBD1 (6 bases). V was trimmed by 5 bases and J by 4 bases, leaving 11 bases between them. The CDR3 consists of 13 residues. Germline loops: CDR1 MNHEY, CDR2 SVGEGT.

This sequence joins TRBV27 and TRBJ1-1, with D perhaps TRBD1 (5 bases). The germline gives CDR1 MNHEY, CDR2 SMNVEV (reference sequence). The CDR3 length is 17 residues. Trimming pared 0 bases from V and 1 base from J, leaving 15 bases between. CDR3 protein: CASSLSGWGRQNTEAFF. The CDR3 nucleotides are TGTGCCAGCAGTTTATCGGGTTGGGGACGGCAGAACACTGAAGCTTTCTTT.

The chain has TRBV4-3 and TRBJ2-4, with a tentative D call TRBD1 (6 bases). Germline CDR1 is LGHNA and CDR2 is YSLEER. There are 13 residues in the CDR3. Trimming left V 4 bases short and J 7 bases short, with 11 bases between. CDR3 in amino acids: CASSRDRWNIQYF. DNA for the CDR3: TGCGCCAGCAGCCGCGACAGGTGGAACATTCAGTACTTC.